These 8 T cell receptor beta chains were all obtained from the same sample, sequenced in a study of blood T cell repertoires in COVID-19. Measured with immunoSEQ multiplex PCR; TCRdb has only the in-frame clones, and not every one. The sample shows fewer than 700,000 clones, about 88% of them seen only once. Sequenced sample: peripheral blood. These receptors came from a woman between 50 and 59 years old with COVID-19, enrolled during active disease.

This chain links TRBV9 with TRBJ2-7; possibly TRBD2 for D (6 bases). CDR1 is SGDLS, CDR2 YYNGEE, per germline. The CDR3 runs to 15 residues. Trimming removed 2 bases from V and 6 bases from J, with 18 bases in between. The CDR3 coding sequence is TGTGCCAGCAGCGTTGGGGGGACCGCTTCCCCCGAGCAGTACTTC. It yields the protein CASSVGGTASPEQYF.

V and J are TRBV6-6 and TRBJ1-5, with TRBD1 matching over 12 bases. Trimming removed 7 bases from V and 11 bases from J; junction bases left unmatched: 9. CDR3 length: 14 amino acids. Per the germline V gene, CDR1 is MNHNY and CDR2 is SVGAGI (reference sequence). As DNA, the CDR3 is TGTGCCAGCATCTCCGGGACAGGGGGCATGGCCCAGCATTTT. This gives the protein CASISGTGGMAQHF.

The chain couples TRBV30 to TRBJ2-1; 7 positions match TRBD2. Per germline, CDR1 GTSNPN and CDR2 SVGIG (reference sequence). Trimming at V came to 8 bases and at J to 9 bases, leaving 4 bases not matched to a gene. The CDR3 spans 10 residues. The CDR3: CARAGTEQFF. The CDR3 nucleotides are TGTGCCCGAGCGGGGACTGAGCAGTTCTTC.

V is TRBV25-1 and J is TRBJ1-4, with D possibly being TRBD1 (5 bases). The CDR3 is 14 amino acids. Germline loops: CDR1 MGHDK, CDR2 SYGVNS. V gave up 7 bases and J gave up 4 bases, with 13 bases separating them. In nucleotides, the CDR3 is TGTGCCAGCACTGGACAAACGGTTAATGAAAAACTGTTTTTT. Protein: CASTGQTVNEKLFF.

The chain recombines TRBV10-3 with TRBJ1-1; tentative D call: TRBD1 (5 bases). The CDR3 loop spans 14 amino acids. V dropped 0 bases and J dropped 1 base, with 6 bases sitting between them. From germline, CDR1 is ENHRY and CDR2 SYGVKD. For the CDR3, the DNA is TGTGCCATCAGTGAGTCTAGGGGGAACACTGAAGCTTTCTTT. Its translation is CAISESRGNTEAFF.

The chain couples TRBV11-2 to TRBJ1-4, with 7 bases that match TRBD1. V was pared by 5 bases and J by 8 bases, with 11 bases of the junction left unmatched. This CDR3 is 15 amino acids long. Germline CDR1 is SGHAT and CDR2 is FQNNGV. The CDR3 loop reads CASSPIDREGEKLFF. CDR3 nucleotides: TGTGCCAGCAGCCCGATTGACAGGGAAGGCGAAAAACTGTTTTTT.

The V and J genes are TRBV6-1 and TRBJ1-6; a possible D gene is TRBD1 (5 bases). Germline CDR1 and CDR2: MNHNS and SASEGT. The CDR3 contains 18 residues. Trimming stripped 3 bases from V and 3 bases from J, with 18 bases between. The CDR3 reads CASSEPPWAGIYNSPLHF. The CDR3 nucleotides are TGTGCCAGCAGTGAGCCTCCTTGGGCAGGGATCTATAATTCACCCCTCCACTTT.

The rearrangement joins TRBV5-1 to TRBJ1-1; tentatively, D is TRBD1 (6 bases). Germline-derived CDR1 and CDR2 are SGHRS and YFSETQ. The CDR3 covers 16 residues. V was shortened by 0 bases and J by 3 bases, with 15 bases between the two germline ends. CDR3 region: CASSLARDTGDTEAFF. The CDR3 region has the DNA TGCGCCAGCAGCTTGGCCCGGGACACCGGAGACACTGAAGCTTTCTTT.